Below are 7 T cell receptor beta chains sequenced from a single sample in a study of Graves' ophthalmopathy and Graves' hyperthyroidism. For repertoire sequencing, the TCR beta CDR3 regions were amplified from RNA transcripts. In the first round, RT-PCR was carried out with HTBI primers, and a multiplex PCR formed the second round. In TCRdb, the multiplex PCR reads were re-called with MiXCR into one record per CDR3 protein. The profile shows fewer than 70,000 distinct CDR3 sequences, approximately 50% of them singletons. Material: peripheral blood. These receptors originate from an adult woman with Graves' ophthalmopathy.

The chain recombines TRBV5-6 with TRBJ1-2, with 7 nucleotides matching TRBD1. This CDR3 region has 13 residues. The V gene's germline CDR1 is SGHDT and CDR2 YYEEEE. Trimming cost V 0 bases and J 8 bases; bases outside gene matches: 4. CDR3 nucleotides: TGTGCCAGCAGCTTGGAAGGGGGCATGGGCTACACCTTC. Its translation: CASSLEGGMGYTF.

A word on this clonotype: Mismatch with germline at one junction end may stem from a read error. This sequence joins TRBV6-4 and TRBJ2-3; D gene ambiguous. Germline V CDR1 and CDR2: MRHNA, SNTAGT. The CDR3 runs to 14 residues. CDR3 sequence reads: CASSPSAASNTPYF. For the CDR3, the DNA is TGCGCCAGCAGTCCCTCCGCTGCATCGAATACGCCGTATTTT.

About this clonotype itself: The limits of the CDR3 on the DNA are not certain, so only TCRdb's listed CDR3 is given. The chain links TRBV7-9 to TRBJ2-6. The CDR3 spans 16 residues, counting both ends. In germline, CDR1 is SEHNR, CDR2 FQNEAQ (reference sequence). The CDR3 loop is CASSQDVGSGANVLSF.

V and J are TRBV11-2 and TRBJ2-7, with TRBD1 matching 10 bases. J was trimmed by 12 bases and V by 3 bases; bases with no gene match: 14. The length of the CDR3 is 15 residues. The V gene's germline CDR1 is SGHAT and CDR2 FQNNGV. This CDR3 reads CASSLGTGAEPRPYF. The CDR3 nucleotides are TGTGCCAGCAGCTTGGGGACAGGGGCTGAACCGCGTCCGTACTTC.

CDR3 sequence (DNA): TGTGCCAGCAGCGGAAGCGGGACAATTCACTCTGGAAACACCATATATTTT. Translation: CASSGSGTIHSGNTIYF. The rearrangement joins TRBV9 to TRBJ1-3; a possible D gene is TRBD1 (6 bases). Per the germline V gene, CDR1 is SGDLS and CDR2 is YYNGEE. The CDR3 covers 17 residues. Trimming removed 3 bases at V and 0 bases at J, with 16 bases between.

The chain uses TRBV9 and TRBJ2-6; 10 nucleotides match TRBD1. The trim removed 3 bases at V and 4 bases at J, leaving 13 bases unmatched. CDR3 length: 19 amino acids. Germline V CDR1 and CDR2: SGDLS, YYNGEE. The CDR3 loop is CASSAPTGTGEAGANVLTF. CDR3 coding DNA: TGTGCCAGCAGCGCGCCGACCGGGACAGGGGAAGCAGGGGCCAACGTCCTGACTTTC.

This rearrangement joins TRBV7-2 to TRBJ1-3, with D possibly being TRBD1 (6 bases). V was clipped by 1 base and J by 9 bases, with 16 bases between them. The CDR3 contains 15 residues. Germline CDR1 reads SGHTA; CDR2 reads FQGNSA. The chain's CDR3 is CASSLVGQSGGTIYF. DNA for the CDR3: TGTGCCAGCAGCTTAGTTGGACAGTCCGGGGGCACCATATATTTT.